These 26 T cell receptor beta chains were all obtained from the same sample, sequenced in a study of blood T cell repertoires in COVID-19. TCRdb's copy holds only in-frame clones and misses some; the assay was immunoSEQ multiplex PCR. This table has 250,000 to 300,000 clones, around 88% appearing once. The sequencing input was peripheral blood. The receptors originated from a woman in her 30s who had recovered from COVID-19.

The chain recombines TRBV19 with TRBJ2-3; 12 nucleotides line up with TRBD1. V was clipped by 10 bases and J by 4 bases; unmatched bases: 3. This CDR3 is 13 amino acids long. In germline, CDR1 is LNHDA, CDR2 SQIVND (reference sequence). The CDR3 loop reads CATGTGGADTQYF. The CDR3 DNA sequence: TGTGCCACCGGGACAGGGGGCGCAGATACGCAGTATTTT.

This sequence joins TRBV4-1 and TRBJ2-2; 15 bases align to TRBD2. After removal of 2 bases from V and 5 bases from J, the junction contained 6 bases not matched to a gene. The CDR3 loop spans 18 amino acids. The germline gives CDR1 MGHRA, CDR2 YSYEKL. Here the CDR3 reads CASSQSGTSGGLTGELFF. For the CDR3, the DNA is TGCGCCAGCAGCCAATCCGGGACTAGCGGGGGGTTAACCGGGGAGCTGTTTTTT.

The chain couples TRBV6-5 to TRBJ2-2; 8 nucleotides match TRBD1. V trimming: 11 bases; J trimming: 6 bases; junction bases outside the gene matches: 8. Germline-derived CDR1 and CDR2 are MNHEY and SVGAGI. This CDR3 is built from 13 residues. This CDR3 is CAGRQGSAGELFF. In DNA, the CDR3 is TGTGCCGGTAGACAGGGGAGTGCCGGGGAGCTGTTTTTT.

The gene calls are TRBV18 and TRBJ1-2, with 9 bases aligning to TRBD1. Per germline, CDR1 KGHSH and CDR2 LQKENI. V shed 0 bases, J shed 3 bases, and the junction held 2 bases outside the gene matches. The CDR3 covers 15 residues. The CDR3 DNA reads TGTGCCAGCTCACCACCGGACAGGGGATACTATGGCTACACCTTC. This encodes CASSPPDRGYYGYTF.

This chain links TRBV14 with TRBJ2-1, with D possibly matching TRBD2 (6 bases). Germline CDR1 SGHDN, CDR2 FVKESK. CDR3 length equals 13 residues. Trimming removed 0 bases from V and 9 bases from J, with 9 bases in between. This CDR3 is CASSQDVGGEQFF. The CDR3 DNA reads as TGTGCCAGCAGCCAAGACGTGGGGGGTGAGCAGTTCTTC. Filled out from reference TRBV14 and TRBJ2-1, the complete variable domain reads EAGVTQFPSHSVIEKGQTVTLRCDPISGHDNLYWYRRVMGKEIKFLLHFVKESKQDESGMPNNRFLAERTGGTYSTLKVQPAELEDSGVYFCASSQDVGGEQFFGPGTRLTVL.

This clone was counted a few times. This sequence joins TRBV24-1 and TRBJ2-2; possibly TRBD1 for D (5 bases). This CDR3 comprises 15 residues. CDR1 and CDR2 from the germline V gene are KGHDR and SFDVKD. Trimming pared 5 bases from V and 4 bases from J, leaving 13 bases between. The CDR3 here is CATSVHRPFTGELFF. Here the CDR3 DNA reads TGTGCCACCAGTGTTCACAGGCCCTTCACCGGGGAGCTGTTTTTT.

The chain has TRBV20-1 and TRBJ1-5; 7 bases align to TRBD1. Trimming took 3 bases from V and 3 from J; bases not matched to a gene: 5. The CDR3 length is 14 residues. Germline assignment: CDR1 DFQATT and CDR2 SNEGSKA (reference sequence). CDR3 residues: CSASPTGINQPQHF. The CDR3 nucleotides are TGCAGTGCTAGTCCGACAGGGATCAATCAGCCCCAGCATTTT.

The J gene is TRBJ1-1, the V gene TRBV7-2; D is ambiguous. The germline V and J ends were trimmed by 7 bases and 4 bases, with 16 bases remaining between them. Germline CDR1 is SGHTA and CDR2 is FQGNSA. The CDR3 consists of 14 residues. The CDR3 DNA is TGTGCCAGCACCGAAACTATAGGCACCACTGAAGCTTTCTTT. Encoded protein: CASTETIGTTEAFF.

The CDR3 reads CASSDRDSNTEAFF. The CDR3, as DNA: TGTGCCAGCAGTGACCGGGACAGTAACACTGAAGCTTTCTTT. The rearrangement uses TRBV2 and TRBJ1-1; 7 bases agree with TRBD1. V lost 3 bases to trimming and J lost 2 bases; unmatched junction nucleotides: 3. The CDR3 is 14 amino acids. Germline values: CDR1 SNHLY, CDR2 FYNNEI.

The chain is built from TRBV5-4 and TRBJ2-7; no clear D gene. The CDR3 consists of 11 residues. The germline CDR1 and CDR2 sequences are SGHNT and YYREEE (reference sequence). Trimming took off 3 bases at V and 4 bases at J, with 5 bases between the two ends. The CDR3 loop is CASSSSYEQYF. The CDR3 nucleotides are TGTGCCAGCAGCTCGTCTTACGAGCAGTACTTC.

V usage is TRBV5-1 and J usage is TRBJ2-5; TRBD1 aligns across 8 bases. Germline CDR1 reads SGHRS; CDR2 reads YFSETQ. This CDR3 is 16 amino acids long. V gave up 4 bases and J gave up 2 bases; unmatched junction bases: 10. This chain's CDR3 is CASSPGTGWGQETQYF. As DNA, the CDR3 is TGCGCCAGCAGCCCTGGGACAGGCTGGGGACAAGAGACCCAGTACTTC.

The CDR3 here is CASTTGTVYTEAFF. DNA for the CDR3: TGTGCCAGTACCACCGGGACAGTCTACACTGAAGCTTTCTTT. This rearrangement joins TRBV19 to TRBJ1-1, with 7 positions matching TRBD1. V gave up 7 bases and J gave up 3 bases; unmatched junction bases: 8. The length of the CDR3 is 14 residues. Germline lookup yields CDR1 LNHDA and CDR2 SQIVND (reference sequence).

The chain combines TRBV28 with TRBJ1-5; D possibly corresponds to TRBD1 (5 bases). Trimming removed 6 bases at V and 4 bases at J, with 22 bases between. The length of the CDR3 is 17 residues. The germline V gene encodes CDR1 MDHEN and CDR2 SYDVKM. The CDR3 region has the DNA TGTGCCAGCAGCTCCCCGTTCTGGGGGGAGGGGAATCAGCCCCAGCATTTT. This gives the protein CASSSPFWGEGNQPQHF.

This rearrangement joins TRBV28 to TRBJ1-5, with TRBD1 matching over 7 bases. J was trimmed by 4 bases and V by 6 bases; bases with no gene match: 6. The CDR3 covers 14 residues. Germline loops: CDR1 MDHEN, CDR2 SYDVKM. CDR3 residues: CASSVGGQNQPQHF. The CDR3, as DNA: TGTGCCAGCAGCGTCGGGGGACAGAATCAGCCCCAGCATTTT.

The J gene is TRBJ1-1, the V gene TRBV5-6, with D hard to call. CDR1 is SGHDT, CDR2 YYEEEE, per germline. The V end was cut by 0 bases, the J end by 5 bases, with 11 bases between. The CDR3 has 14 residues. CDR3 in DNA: TGTGCCAGCAGCTTGGGGACTACAAAAACTGAAGCTTTCTTT. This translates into CASSLGTTKTEAFF.

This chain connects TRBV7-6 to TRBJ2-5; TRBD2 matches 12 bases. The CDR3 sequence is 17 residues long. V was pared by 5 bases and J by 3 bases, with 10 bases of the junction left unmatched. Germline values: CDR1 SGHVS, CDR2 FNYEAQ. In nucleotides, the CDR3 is TGTGCCAGCAGCCCCAGGGGGGCTAGCGGGGGGGAAGAGACCCAGTACTTC. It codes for CASSPRGASGGEETQYF.

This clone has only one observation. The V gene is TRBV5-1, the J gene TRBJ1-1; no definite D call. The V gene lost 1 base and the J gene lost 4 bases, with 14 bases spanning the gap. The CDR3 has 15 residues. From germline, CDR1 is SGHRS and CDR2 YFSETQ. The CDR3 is CASSLSTGRTTEAFF. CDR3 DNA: TGCGCCAGCAGCTTGAGTACGGGGAGGACCACTGAAGCTTTCTTT.

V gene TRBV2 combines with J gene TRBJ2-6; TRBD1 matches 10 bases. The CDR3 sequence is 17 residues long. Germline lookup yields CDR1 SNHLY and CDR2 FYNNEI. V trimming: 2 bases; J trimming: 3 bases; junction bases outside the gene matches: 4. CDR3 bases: TGTGCCAGCAGTGAACGACAGGGGGCGCTTGGGGCCAACGTCCTGACTTTC. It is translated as CASSERQGALGANVLTF. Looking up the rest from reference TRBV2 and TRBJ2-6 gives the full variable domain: EPEVTQTPSHQVTQMGQEVILRCVPISNHLYFYWYRQILGQKVEFLVSFYNNEISEKSEIFDDQFSVERPDGSNFTLKIRSTKLEDSAMYFCASSERQGALGANVLTFGAGSRLTVL.

The CDR3 region has the DNA TGTGCCAGCAGCTCAAAGACAGGGGTCTCGTACAATGAGCAGTTCTTC. This codes for CASSSKTGVSYNEQFF. This chain joins TRBV7-9 and TRBJ2-1; TRBD1 aligns across 8 bases. Per the germline V gene, CDR1 is SEHNR and CDR2 is FQNEAQ (reference sequence). This CDR3 is 16 amino acids long. After removal of 4 bases from V and 4 bases from J, the junction contained 9 bases not matched to a gene.

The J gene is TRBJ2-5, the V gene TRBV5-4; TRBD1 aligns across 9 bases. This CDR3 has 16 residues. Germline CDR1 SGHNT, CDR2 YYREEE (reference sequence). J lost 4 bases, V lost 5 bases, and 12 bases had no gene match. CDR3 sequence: CASRPSGTGNRETQYF. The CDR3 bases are TGTGCCAGCAGACCCTCCGGGACAGGGAATCGAGAGACCCAGTACTTC. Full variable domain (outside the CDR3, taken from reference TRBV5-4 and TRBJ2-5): ETGVTQSPTHLIKTRGQQVTLRCSSQSGHNTVSWYQQALGQGPQFIFQYYREEENGRGNFPPRFSGLQFPNYSSELNVNALELDDSALYLCASRPSGTGNRETQYFGPGTRLLVL.

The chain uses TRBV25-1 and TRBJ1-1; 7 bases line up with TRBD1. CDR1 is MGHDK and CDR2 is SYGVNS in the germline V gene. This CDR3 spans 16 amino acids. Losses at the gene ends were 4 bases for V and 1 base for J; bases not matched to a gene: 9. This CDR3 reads CASSGFDREKNTEAFF. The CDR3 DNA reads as TGTGCCAGCAGTGGATTCGACAGGGAAAAGAACACTGAAGCTTTCTTT.

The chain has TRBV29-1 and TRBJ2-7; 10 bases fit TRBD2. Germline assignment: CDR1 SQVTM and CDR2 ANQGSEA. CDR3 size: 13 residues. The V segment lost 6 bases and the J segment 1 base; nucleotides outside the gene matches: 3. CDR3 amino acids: CSVVTSGSYEQYF. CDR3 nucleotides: TGCAGCGTGGTGACTAGCGGGTCCTACGAGCAGTACTTC.

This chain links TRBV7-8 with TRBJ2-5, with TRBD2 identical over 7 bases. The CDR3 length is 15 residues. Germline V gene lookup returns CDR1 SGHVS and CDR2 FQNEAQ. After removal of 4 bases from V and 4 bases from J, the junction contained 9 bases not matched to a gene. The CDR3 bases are TGTGCCAGCAGCTCCGTACTAGCGCTGGGAGAGACCCAGTACTTC. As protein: CASSSVLALGETQYF.

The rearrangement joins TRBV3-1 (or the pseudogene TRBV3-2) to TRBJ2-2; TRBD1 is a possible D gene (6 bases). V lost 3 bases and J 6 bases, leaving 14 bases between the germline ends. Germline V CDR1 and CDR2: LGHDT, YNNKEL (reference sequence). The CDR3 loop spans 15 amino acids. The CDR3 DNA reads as TGTGCCAGCAGCCATCAACAGGGAAGAGCCGGGGAGCTGTTTTTT. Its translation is CASSHQQGRAGELFF.

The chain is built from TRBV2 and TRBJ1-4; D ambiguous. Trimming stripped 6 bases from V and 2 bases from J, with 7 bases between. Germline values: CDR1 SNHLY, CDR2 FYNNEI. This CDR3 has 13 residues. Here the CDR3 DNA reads TGTGCCAGCAGCTGGAGGACTAATGAAAAACTGTTTTTT. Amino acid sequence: CASSWRTNEKLFF.

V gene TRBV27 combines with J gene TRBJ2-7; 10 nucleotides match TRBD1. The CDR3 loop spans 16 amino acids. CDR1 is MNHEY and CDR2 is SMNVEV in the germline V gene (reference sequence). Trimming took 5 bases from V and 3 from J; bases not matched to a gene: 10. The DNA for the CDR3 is TGTGCCAGCAGTGCTATCGGGGGACAGGGGATCTACGAGCAGTACTTC. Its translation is CASSAIGGQGIYEQYF.